The 7 T cell receptor beta chains in this list originate from one sample, sequenced in a study of human T cells and chemical hapten exposure. TCRdb passed the RACE reads through MiXCR, listing each CDR3 protein once. This sample has 350,000 or so distinct CDR3 sequences, with around 7% found just once. This sample's time point: patch test 1, 2 weeks after DPC sensitization. Treatment in this sample: therapeutic diphenylcyclopropenone sensitization with weekly scalp DPC. Sequencing used whole blood, obtained in connection with sensitization to the hapten diphenylcyclopropenone (DPC). These receptors were collected from a woman aged 18-29 years with alopecia areata. Some clones in this sample may be carry-over from other donors' samples.

This clonotype was counted ten times or more. This chain uses TRBV9 with TRBJ2-7; possibly TRBD1 for D (5 bases). Germline lookup yields CDR1 SGDLS and CDR2 YYNGEE. The CDR3 has 14 residues. V gave up 0 bases and J gave up 1 base, with 8 bases separating them. The CDR3 DNA sequence: TGTGCCAGCAGCGTAGGAGACAGATCCTACGAGCAGTACTTC. Translated: CASSVGDRSYEQYF.

This clonotype was seen a few times. This chain joins TRBV5-1 and TRBJ2-1; possibly TRBD2 for D (6 bases). Germline V gives CDR1 SGHRS, CDR2 YFSETQ. CDR3 length equals 15 residues. V lost 6 bases and J 3 bases, leaving 16 bases between the germline ends. The CDR3 DNA sequence: TGCGCCAGCACCGACGGCGGGGCGAACTACAATGAGCAGTTCTTC. Translated, it gives CASTDGGANYNEQFF.

This clonotype was seen a handful of times. The chain employs TRBV5-1 and TRBJ2-5; 11 positions match TRBD2. With V trimmed by 2 bases and J by 6 bases, 9 bases remained unmatched. The V gene's germline CDR1 is SGHRS and CDR2 YFSETQ. The CDR3 sequence is 16 residues long. The CDR3 DNA reads TGCGCCAGCAGCTTCACTAGCGGGGGCCCGGCTAAGACCCAGTACTTC. This codes for CASSFTSGGPAKTQYF.

The table lists this clonotype with many counts. In DNA, the CDR3 is TGTGCCAGCAGTTTGTATAATTCACCCCTCCACTTT. Translated, it gives CASSLYNSPLHF. The chain couples TRBV28 to TRBJ1-6; D not resolved. Per the germline V gene, CDR1 is MDHEN and CDR2 is SYDVKM. The CDR3 consists of 12 residues. The V end was cut by 3 bases, the J end by 4 bases, with 1 base between.

This clonotype was seen many times. This chain links TRBV19 with TRBJ2-1; D ambiguous. The germline V gene has CDR1 LNHDA and CDR2 SQIVND (reference sequence). V lost 6 bases and J lost 2, with 14 bases in between. The CDR3 length is 15 residues. CDR3 loop: CASSLLAPTYNEQFF. In DNA, the CDR3 is TGTGCCAGTAGCCTTCTGGCCCCTACCTACAATGAGCAGTTCTTC.

This clonotype was observed many times. The chain uses TRBV10-2 and TRBJ2-3; no reliable D call. The CDR3 consists of 12 residues. CDR1 and CDR2 (germline): WSHSY, SAAADI. The V end lost 2 bases, the J end lost 2 bases, and 2 bases lay between the germline ends. CDR3 in amino acids: CASSENTDTQYF. The CDR3 DNA reads as TGCGCCAGCAGTGAGAACACAGATACGCAGTATTTT.

In its sample, this clonotype was seen many times. The gene calls are TRBV28 and TRBJ1-2; TRBD1 is a possible D gene (6 bases). Trimming stripped 4 bases from V and 4 bases from J, with 13 bases between. The CDR3 totals 14 residues. In germline, CDR1 is MDHEN, CDR2 SYDVKM. CDR3 DNA: TGTGCCAGCAGTTCGTCAGGGGAGGGCTATGGCTACACCTTC. Encoded protein: CASSSSGEGYGYTF.